This TCR beta chain was recorded in a study of Ad26.COV2.S vaccination and SARS-CoV-2 variants. Study outcomes and limitations: Reported post-vaccination CD8+ and CD4+ T cell responses to spike showed substantial breadth. Recipients of either vaccine or placebo displayed similar breadth of non-spike TCRs.

The treatment was: 19 received Ad26.COV2.S at low or high dose, single or two shots; 5 received placebo; per-sample allocation not given. Samples were taken on day 63 after the first vaccine or placebo injection. Assay used: immunoSEQ multiplex PCR; TCRdb lists only in-frame clones, some missing. The sample records hundreds of thousands of clones, roughly 90% being singletons. Worth noting for this clone: Antigen: not known.

The clonotype comes from a person aged 18-60 years who received the Ad26.COV2.S COVID-19 vaccine or a placebo. Sequencing was performed on peripheral blood, taken in a trial of Ad26.COV2.S vaccine versus placebo.

The CDR3 coding sequence is TGTGCCAGCTCACTCCGGGGTTCCGAGGAGCTGTTTTTT. The encoded protein is CASSLRGSEELFF. The chain has TRBV18 and TRBJ2-2; D perhaps matches TRBD2 (5 bases). V dropped 4 bases and J dropped 10 bases, with 13 bases sitting between them. CDR1 and CDR2 (germline): KGHSH, LQKENI. The CDR3 length is 13 residues.